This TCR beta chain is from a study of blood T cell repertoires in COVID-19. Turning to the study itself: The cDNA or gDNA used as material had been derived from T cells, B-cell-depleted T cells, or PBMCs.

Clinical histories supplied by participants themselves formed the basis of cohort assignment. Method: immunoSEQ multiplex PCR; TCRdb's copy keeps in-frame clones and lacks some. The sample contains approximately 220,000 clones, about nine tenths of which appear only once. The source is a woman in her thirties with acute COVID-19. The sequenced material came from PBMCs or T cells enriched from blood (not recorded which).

CDR3 coding DNA: TGTGCCAGCACCCAGGACAGGGAAGACTACGAGCAGTACTTC. Amino acids: CASTQDREDYEQYF. V gene TRBV21-1 combines with J gene TRBJ2-7; the D segment call TRBD1 is taken from the table without a DNA check. TRBV21-1 constitutes a pseudogene. The CDR3 has 14 residues.